This passage covers 21 T cell receptor beta chains from one sample sequenced in a study of blood T cell repertoires in COVID-19. The data were produced by immunoSEQ multiplex PCR, yet TCRdb's version contains in-frame clones alone and is incomplete. The sample lists 130,000 or so clones; about four fifths were seen once. The sample was peripheral blood. These receptor sequences come from a man aged 55 to 70 with active or convalescent COVID-19.

This sequence joins TRBV29-1 and TRBJ2-3; 7 bases match TRBD1. Unmatched junction bases numbered 11, after V lost 6 bases and J lost 8 bases. The germline V gene has CDR1 SQVTM and CDR2 ANQGSEA. This CDR3 has 13 residues. CDR3 DNA: TGCAGCGTCTGGATGACAGGGATTGGTACGCAGTATTTT. It codes for CSVWMTGIGTQYF.

J is TRBJ1-1 and V is TRBV19, with 9 bases fitting TRBD1. Trimming at V came to 3 bases and at J to 5 bases, leaving 4 bases not matched to a gene. Germline loops: CDR1 LNHDA, CDR2 SQIVND (reference sequence). This CDR3 comprises 14 residues. The CDR3 bases are TGTGCCAGTAGTATTAACAGGGGGCGAACTGAAGCTTTCTTT. It codes for CASSINRGRTEAFF.

V gene TRBV11-2 combines with J gene TRBJ2-7; 11 positions agree with TRBD2. Germline CDR1 is SGHAT and CDR2 is FQNNGV. The CDR3 runs to 14 residues. The J segment lost 5 bases and the V segment lost 5 bases, leaving 5 bases of the junction unmatched. The CDR3 DNA reads TGTGCCAGCAGCCAAACTAGCGGGAGTAACGAGCAGTACTTC. Translated, it gives CASSQTSGSNEQYF.

This CDR3 is CSVVGNTEAFF. In nucleotides, the CDR3 is TGCAGCGTTGTCGGGAACACTGAAGCTTTCTTT. The chain recombines TRBV29-1 with TRBJ1-1; unclear D gene. V dropped 4 bases and J dropped 1 base, with 4 bases sitting between them. The CDR3 is 11 amino acids. CDR1 SQVTM and CDR2 ANQGSEA come from the germline V gene.

V usage is TRBV3-1 (or the pseudogene TRBV3-2) and J usage is TRBJ2-1; the match to TRBD2 covers 11 bases. The CDR3 is made up of 17 amino acids. J gave up 15 bases and V 2 bases, and 18 bases lay outside the gene matches. Per the germline V gene, CDR1 is LGHDT and CDR2 is YNNKEL (reference sequence). This CDR3 reads CASSQTSTSGTKGGGFF. CDR3 DNA: TGTGCCAGCAGCCAAACTTCGACTAGCGGGACGAAGGGTGGGGGGTTCTTC.

The chain uses TRBV5-4 and TRBJ1-4; TRBD1 matches 10 bases. The junction had 10 bases not matched to a gene; V was cut back by 6 bases and J by 8 bases. Germline CDR1 SGHNT, CDR2 YYREEE (reference sequence). The length of the CDR3 is 15 residues. CDR3 nucleotides: TGTGCCAGCACCCCCAGTCCGACAGGGGGCGAAAAACTGTTTTTT. It yields the protein CASTPSPTGGEKLFF.

This chain uses TRBV5-4 with TRBJ2-5; tentatively, D is TRBD1 (6 bases). Germline CDR1 is SGHNT and CDR2 is YYREEE (reference sequence). Trimming shortened V by 4 bases and J by 5 bases, and 15 bases separated the two germline ends. The CDR3 spans 14 residues. The CDR3 here is CASSGGQYLETQYF. CDR3 DNA: TGTGCCAGCAGCGGGGGACAATACCTGGAGACCCAGTACTTC.

The chain links TRBV6-5 to TRBJ2-7; TRBD1 agrees at 8 bases. The CDR3 is 12 residues long. Germline V gives CDR1 MNHEY, CDR2 SVGAGI. The junction had 1 base not matched to a gene; V was cut back by 6 bases and J by 3 bases. The CDR3 loop reads CASRGQGYEQYF. The CDR3 DNA is TGTGCCAGCAGAGGACAGGGCTACGAGCAGTACTTC.

In DNA, the CDR3 is TGTGCCAGCAGCGAACGGACAGGGGGGAACACCGGGGAGCTGTTTTTT. The encoded protein is CASSERTGGNTGELFF. This sequence joins TRBV7-2 and TRBJ2-2; 10 positions match TRBD1. This CDR3 is built from 16 residues. V dropped 5 bases and J dropped 1; count of bases not matched to a gene: 4. CDR1 and CDR2 from the germline V gene are SGHTA and FQGNSA.

This clone was seen at least ten times. Other DNA sequences in this sample translate to the same CDR3. V usage is TRBV19 and J usage is TRBJ1-1; maybe TRBD1 (6 bases). Deletions cut 6 bases from V and 5 bases from J, with 10 bases between. The CDR3 loop spans 12 amino acids. CDR1 is LNHDA, CDR2 SQIVND, per germline (reference sequence). As DNA, the CDR3 is TGTGCCAGTAGACCACAGGGAACTGAAGCTTTCTTT. This sequence encodes CASRPQGTEAFF.

This clone was picked up one time. The V and J genes are TRBV5-4 and TRBJ1-1; 10 bases line up with TRBD1. The CDR3 is 15 amino acids. Germline assignment: CDR1 SGHNT and CDR2 YYREEE (reference sequence). The trim removed 5 bases at V and 3 bases at J, leaving 7 bases unmatched. CDR3 bases: TGTGCCAGCAGTAAAGACAGGGGGCTAGACACTGAAGCTTTCTTT. Its protein is CASSKDRGLDTEAFF.

V gene TRBV20-1 combines with J gene TRBJ2-1, with 9 nucleotides matching TRBD1. Germline loops: CDR1 DFQATT, CDR2 SNEGSKA (reference sequence). The ends lost 3 bases at V and 3 bases at J; junction bases unmatched: 6. CDR3 size: 15 residues. CDR3 region: CSASSRGQGYNEQFF. The CDR3 nucleotides are TGCAGTGCTAGTTCCCGGGGACAGGGCTACAATGAGCAGTTCTTC.

The rearrangement joins TRBV11-3 to TRBJ2-3; 8 nucleotides agree with TRBD1. J lost 2 bases, V lost 4 bases, and 8 bases had no gene match. The CDR3 totals 16 residues. Germline assignment: CDR1 SGHNT and CDR2 YENEEA. The CDR3 DNA is TGTGCCAGCAGCTCAGGACAGGGCTCCACCACAGATACGCAGTATTTT. This gives the protein CASSSGQGSTTDTQYF.

The rearrangement uses TRBV7-6 and TRBJ2-1, with TRBD1 as a possible D gene (6 bases). The germline gives CDR1 SGHVS, CDR2 FNYEAQ. CDR3 length: 15 amino acids. V lost 1 base and J 6 bases, leaving 13 bases between the germline ends. CDR3 in DNA: TGTGCCAGCAGCTTAGACAGGGCTGGAGGCAATGAGCAGTTCTTC. Its translation is CASSLDRAGGNEQFF.

This chain joins TRBV7-8 and TRBJ2-1, with D perhaps matching TRBD2 (5 bases). Trimming left V 2 bases short and J 10 bases short, with 15 bases between. Germline CDR1 is SGHVS and CDR2 is FQNEAQ. CDR3 length equals 14 residues. The CDR3 sequence is CASSLQDSLSEQFF. CDR3 nucleotides: TGTGCCAGCAGCTTACAGGACTCCCTGTCGGAGCAGTTCTTC. Using reference TRBV7-8 and TRBJ2-1 for the parts outside the CDR3, the full variable domain is GAGVSQSPRYKVAKRGQDVALRCDPISGHVSLFWYQQALGQGPEFLTYFQNEAQLDKSGLPSDRFFAERPEGSVSTLKIQRTQQEDSAVYLCASSLQDSLSEQFFGPGTRLTVL.

This sequence joins TRBV3-1 (or the pseudogene TRBV3-2) and TRBJ1-1; D is ambiguous. V was trimmed by 3 bases and J by 8 bases, leaving 13 bases between them. CDR1 and CDR2 (germline): LGHDT, YNNKEL (reference sequence). CDR3 size: 13 residues. The CDR3 region has the DNA TGTGCCAGCAGCCATCCCGAGAGCGAGGAAGCTTTCTTT. This translates into CASSHPESEEAFF.

The DNA for the CDR3 is TGCGCCAGCAGCCAGGGACTAGCCTCGAACACCGGGGAGCTGTTTTTT. This encodes CASSQGLASNTGELFF. The chain is built from TRBV4-3 and TRBJ2-2, with 9 bases identical to TRBD2. There are 16 residues in the CDR3. With V trimmed by 3 bases and J by 0 bases, 2 bases remained unmatched. Per the germline V gene, CDR1 is LGHNA and CDR2 is YSLEER.

The V call is TRBV12-3 or TRBV12-4, the J call TRBJ2-2; D ambiguous. CDR3 length: 13 amino acids. Trimming took 1 base from V and 5 from J, leaving 5 bases between them. This chain's CDR3 is CASSLGSTGELFF. CDR3 in DNA: TGTGCCAGCAGTTTAGGTTCGACCGGGGAGCTGTTTTTT.

The chain links TRBV6-4 to TRBJ2-3; TRBD2 aligns across 8 bases. This CDR3 spans 18 amino acids. Per germline, CDR1 MRHNA and CDR2 SNTAGT. Trimming took 0 bases from V and 5 from J; bases not matched to a gene: 13. The CDR3 DNA reads as TGTGCCAGCAGTGACTCGTCCGTCAGCGGGAGTAGGAAAGATACGCAGTATTTT. Translated, it gives CASSDSSVSGSRKDTQYF.

The chain has TRBV30 and TRBJ2-3; the match to TRBD1 covers 8 bases. Per germline, CDR1 GTSNPN and CDR2 SVGIG (reference sequence). The length of the CDR3 is 14 residues. V dropped 2 bases and J dropped 4; count of bases not matched to a gene: 5. CDR3 in DNA: TGTGCCTGGAGTCGACAGGGGATCTCAGATACGCAGTATTTT. Translation: CAWSRQGISDTQYF.

V usage is TRBV15 and J usage is TRBJ2-7, with 10 bases fitting TRBD1. The trim removed 6 bases at V and 4 bases at J, leaving 3 bases unmatched. The CDR3 sequence is 13 residues long. Per germline, CDR1 LNHNV and CDR2 YYDKDF (reference sequence). In DNA, the CDR3 is TGTGCCACCAGAAGGGACAGGGGTTACGAGCAGTACTTC. It encodes CATRRDRGYEQYF.